This T cell receptor (beta chain) appears in the sequencing data of a study of cytomegalovirus exposure and HLA in healthy donors. About the study: Roughly 180 million T cells yielded around 120 million unique TCR beta sequences in earlier analysis. General observations from the study: A later analysis associated approximately 17,000 TCR beta sequences with HLA alleles at a 0.05 false discovery rate.

As to this clone: Its specificity is unknown.

The length of the CDR3 is 17 residues. V shed 0 bases, J shed 6 bases, and the junction held 12 bases outside the gene matches. Germline lookup yields CDR1 LGHNA and CDR2 YSLEER. The PCR was carried out with 60 Vbeta primers and 13 Jbeta primers. Clones were read by immunoSEQ multiplex PCR, and TCRdb kept only the in-frame ones, dropping some. The sample carries 170,000 or so clones, roughly four fifths recorded once. Sequencing input: PBMCs. This receptor was identified in a man aged 18 to 30 in good health and CMV-seronegative. The J gene is TRBJ2-7, the V gene TRBV4-3; TRBD1 agrees at 9 bases. The CDR3 DNA follows: TGCGCCAGCAGCCAAGACATAACGGGACAGGGCTTTCCCGAGCAGTACTTC. Translation gives CASSQDITGQGFPEQYF.